These T cell receptor beta chains were read from a single sample in a study of tumor and adjacent non-tumor tissue in lung cancer. TCRdb called the multiplex PCR reads again in MiXCR, with one record for every CDR3 protein. The sample includes more than 35,000 distinct CDR3 sequences, less than 70% of them seen just once. The sample comprised distant non-tumor lung tissue. The receptors were sampled from a woman aged 40 to 49 with non-small cell lung cancer. CDR3s include the opening cysteine and the closing phenylalanine or tryptophan. D genes are given only for firm matches. Rows give clone size only sometimes, using once, few, many, or a class for an expanded clone.

cdr3_nt | cdr3_aa | v_call | clone_size | d_call | j_call
TGTGCAAACAGCCGACAGGGGGCTTATAGCAATCAGCCCCAACATTTT | CANSRQGAYSNQPQHF | TRBV7-8 | NA | TRBD1 | TRBJ1-5
TGTGCCAGCAGCCAAGGTGGTCGGGACCACGGAATGTACGAGCACTATTTC | CASSQGGRDHGMYEHYF | TRBV14 | NA | NA | TRBJ2-7
TGTGCCAGCAGCTTTTCCGTGCAGGGGGCCACCGGGGAGCTGTTTTTT | CASSFSVQGATGELFF | TRBV5-4 | few | TRBD1 | TRBJ2-2
TGTGCCAGCAATCTTCAGGGCCGGGTGCAGGGCGAAAAACTGTTTTTT | CASNLQGRVQGEKLFF | TRBV11-2 | once | NA | TRBJ1-4
TGCGCCAGCAGCTTCACGCAGAACACCGGGGAGCTGCTTTTT | CASSFTQNTGELLF | TRBV5-1 | many | NA | TRBJ2-2
TGTGCCAGCAGAAACCAGGGAGCTAACTATGGCTACACCTTC | CASRNQGANYGYTF | TRBV6-5 | NA | NA | TRBJ1-2
TGTGCCAGCAGCTTAACCCCTAGCGGGAGGAACACCGGGGAGCTGTTTTTT | CASSLTPSGRNTGELFF | TRBV7-3 | NA | TRBD2 | TRBJ2-2
TGCGCCAGCAACATGGAAGCGGGGGGCTCCTACAATGTGCAGTTCTTC | CASNMEAGGSYNVQFF | TRBV5-1 | NA | TRBD2 | TRBJ2-1
TGTGCCTCCAGGGGGGACTCTGTTGAAGCTTTCTTT | CASRGDSVEAFF | TRBV30 | many | TRBD1 | TRBJ1-1
TGCGCCAGCAGCCAAGAGGGGACTAGCGGACCCTACGAGCAGTACTTC | CASSQEGTSGPYEQYF | TRBV4-1 | many | TRBD2 | TRBJ2-7
TGTGCCAGCAGTACTAGCGGGAGGGCATACAATGAGCAGTTCTTC | CASSTSGRAYNEQFF | TRBV6-2/TRBV6-3 | NA | TRBD2 | TRBJ2-1
TGTACCAGCAGTCCGAACAGGGGGCCCAGCATAGATACGCAGTATTTT | CTSSPNRGPSIDTQYF | TRBV28 | once | TRBD1 | TRBJ2-3
TGTGCCAGCAGTCTGATACAGGGCCTCGGGCAGCCCCAGCATTTT | CASSLIQGLGQPQHF | TRBV12-3/TRBV12-4 | many | NA | TRBJ1-5
TGTGCCAGCAGTTTCGCGGGACAGCGGAACGAGCAGTACTTC | CASSFAGQRNEQYF | TRBV28 | many | NA | TRBJ2-7
TGCAGTGCTAGGGACCTTCAAAAGGTCTCCTACGAGCAGTACTTC | CSARDLQKVSYEQYF | TRBV20-1 | NA | NA | TRBJ2-7
TGTGCCACCAGTGACAATTACAGGGGTACGCCAGATACGCAGTATTTT | CATSDNYRGTPDTQYF | TRBV24-1 | NA | TRBD1 | TRBJ2-3
TGTGCCAGCAGCATAACGACAGGGGGGGGTGGCTACACCTTC | CASSITTGGGGYTF | TRBV5-5 | NA | TRBD1 | TRBJ1-2
TGTGCCTGCAGTTACGGGAACGGAAATCAGCCCCAGCATTTT | CACSYGNGNQPQHF | TRBV6-5 | NA | NA | TRBJ1-5
TGTGCCTGGAGGGTAGGCCAAGGGGGGCCCTACGAGCAGTACTTC | CAWRVGQGGPYEQYF | TRBV30 | NA | NA | TRBJ2-7
TGTGCCAACAGCTCTTTCCTGGGAGCGGCTACCTTCAATGAACAGTTCTTC | CANSSFLGAATFNEQFF | TRBV11-2 | NA | NA | TRBJ2-1
TGTGCCAGTAGTGCAAAGCCACGGGTCGGCTACACCTTC | CASSAKPRVGYTF | TRBV6-1 | NA | NA | TRBJ1-2
TGTACCAGCAGCGGACGGGGTACATCCGGAAACACTATATATTTT | CTSSGRGTSGNTIYF | TRBV11-2 | NA | NA | TRBJ1-3
TGCGCCAGCAGTGGAGAGCGGGACACAGATACGCAGTATTTT | CASSGERDTDTQYF | TRBV10-1 | many | TRBD2 | TRBJ2-3
TGTGCCAGCAGTCCGAACTGGGGGCCCAGTACAGATACGCAGTATTTT | CASSPNWGPSTDTQYF | TRBV28 | NA | NA | TRBJ2-3
TGCGGTGCCTACCCGGGACAGGCCAGGAGCAATCAGCCCCAGCATTTT | CGAYPGQARSNQPQHF | TRBV20-1 | NA | TRBD1 | TRBJ1-5
TGTGCCAGCTGCTCCACCCGGGATAGCGGGGGGACCACAGATGCGCAGTATTTC | CASCSTRDSGGTTDAQYF | TRBV11-2 | once | TRBD2 | TRBJ2-3
TGTGTCAGCAATTACGCGGCGGGAGCGAACACCGGGGAGCTGTTTTTT | CVSNYAAGANTGELFF | TRBV6-5 | few | TRBD2 | TRBJ2-2
TGTGCCAGTAGTCGGGGACAGGGCTCCTACGAGCAGTACTTC | CASSRGQGSYEQYF | TRBV11-1 | NA | TRBD1 | TRBJ2-7
TGCAGCGCTGCTAGACTAGCGAACTCCAATGGGCAGTTCTTC | CSAARLANSNGQFF | TRBV29-1 | few | TRBD2 | TRBJ2-1
TGTGTCAGCAACTCCCGCCCCGGGGAGTACAATGAGCGGTTCTTC | CVSNSRPGEYNERFF | TRBV11-3 | NA | NA | TRBJ2-1
TGCAGTACCCGGTACGGGGGGGCCGGGGAGCTGTTTTTT | CSTRYGGAGELFF | TRBV29-1 | NA | TRBD2 | TRBJ2-2
TGTGCCAGCAGCAATGGGGGGACAGGGGCGTCGGCCGGGGAGCTGTTTTTT | CASSNGGTGASAGELFF | TRBV21-1 | few | NA | TRBJ2-2
TGTGCCAGCAGCTTGTCAGCGGCTAAATGGTATTTT | CASSLSAAKWYF | TRBV5-4 | many | NA | TRBJ2-3
TGTGCCAGCAGTGGGCTTGGCGGAGGGAGAGGCTACACCTTC | CASSGLGGGRGYTF | TRBV12-3/TRBV12-4 | NA | NA | TRBJ1-2
TGCAGTGCCACGCGACAGGGATCGAACACCGGGGAGCTGTTTTTT | CSATRQGSNTGELFF | TRBV20-1 | many | TRBD1 | TRBJ2-2
TGTGCCAGCAGCCTGACGGGACCGTTCTCTGGGGCCAACGTCCTGACTTTC | CASSLTGPFSGANVLTF | TRBV6-5 | many | NA | TRBJ2-6
TGTGCCAGCAGCTTAGAGTTGGGGGATATCAATGAGCAATTCTTC | CASSLELGDINEQFF | TRBV7-8 | once | NA | TRBJ2-1
TGCAGCGTCGCGGGACTAGCGGGGGGGGGAAATGAGCAGTTCTTC | CSVAGLAGGGNEQFF | TRBV29-1 | many | TRBD2 | TRBJ2-1
TGTGCCAGCAGTTCCACGACTAGCGGGGTTCCTTTCTACGAGCAGTACTTC | CASSSTTSGVPFYEQYF | TRBV6-5 | NA | TRBD2 | TRBJ2-7
TGCGCCAGCAGCCAAGATGAGGACGGGGCCGACACCCAGTACTTC | CASSQDEDGADTQYF | TRBV4-1 | NA | NA | TRBJ2-5